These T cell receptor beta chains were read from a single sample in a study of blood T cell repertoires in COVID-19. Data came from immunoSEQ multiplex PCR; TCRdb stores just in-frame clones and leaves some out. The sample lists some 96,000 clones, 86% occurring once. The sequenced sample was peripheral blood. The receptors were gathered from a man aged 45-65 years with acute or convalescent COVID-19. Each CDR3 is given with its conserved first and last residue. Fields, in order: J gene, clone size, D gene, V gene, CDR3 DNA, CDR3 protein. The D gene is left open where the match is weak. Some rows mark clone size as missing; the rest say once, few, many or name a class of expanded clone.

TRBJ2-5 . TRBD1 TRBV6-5 TGTGCCAGCAGTCCTCAGGGGGCCGGCCAAGAGACCCAGTACTTC CASSPQGAGQETQYF
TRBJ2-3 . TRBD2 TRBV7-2 TGTGCCAGCAGCTTAGGGACTAGCGGGAGGACAGATACGCAGTATTTT CASSLGTSGRTDTQYF
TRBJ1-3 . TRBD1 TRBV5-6 TGTGCCAGCAGCTTTGAAGCCGGGACAGCTTTCGGCACCATATATTTT CASSFEAGTAFGTIYF
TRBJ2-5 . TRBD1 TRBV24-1 TGTGCCACCAGTGCCGACAGGGGGGGGATCCAAGAGACCCAGTACTTC CATSADRGGIQETQYF
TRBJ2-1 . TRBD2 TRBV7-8 TGTGCCAGCAGCCTGCTTAGCGGGATCTTTTACAATGAGCAGTTCTTC CASSLLSGIFYNEQFF
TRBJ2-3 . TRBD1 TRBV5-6 TGTGCCAGCACCCTGCCGGGACAGGGGGCAGATACGCAGTATTTT CASTLPGQGADTQYF
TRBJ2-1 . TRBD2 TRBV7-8 TGTGCCAGCAGCTTGAGACTAGCGGGAGTGTTTGATGAGCAGTTCTTC CASSLRLAGVFDEQFF
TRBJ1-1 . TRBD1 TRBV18 TGTGCCAGCTCCGACAGGGGTGGGGACACTGAAGCTTTCTTT CASSDRGGDTEAFF
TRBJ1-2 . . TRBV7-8 TGTGCCAGCAGCTTAGATGGCGGAAACTATGGCTACACCTTC CASSLDGGNYGYTF
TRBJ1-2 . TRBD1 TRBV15 TGTGCCACCAGCAGAAGTCCGGACAGGGTTAACTATGGCTACACCTTC CATSRSPDRVNYGYTF
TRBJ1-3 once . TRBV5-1 TGCGCCAGCAAGGAATTGGCAGGCCTCGCTGGAAACACCATATATTTT CASKELAGLAGNTIYF
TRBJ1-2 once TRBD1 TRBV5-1 TGCGCCAGCAGCGTAACACCCGAGGGACAGGTGGTTGGCTACACCTTC CASSVTPEGQVVGYTF
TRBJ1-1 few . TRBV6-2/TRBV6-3 TGTGCCAGCAGTTACTCAGGGGCTCCGAACACTGAAGCTTTCTTT CASSYSGAPNTEAFF
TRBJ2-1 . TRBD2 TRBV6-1 TGTGCCAGCAGTGAAGGGGTAAGCGGGAGACAAGGCAATGAGCAGTTCTTC CASSEGVSGRQGNEQFF
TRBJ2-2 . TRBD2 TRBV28 TGTGCCAGCAGTTCCTCCCGACTAGCGTCAAGGACCGGGGAGCTGTTTTTT CASSSSRLASRTGELFF
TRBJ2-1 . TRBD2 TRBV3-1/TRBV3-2 TGTGCCAGCAGCCAAGAAAGGCGGGAGGCCTACAATGAGCAGTTCTTC CASSQERREAYNEQFF
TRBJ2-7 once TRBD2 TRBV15 TGTGCCACCAGACCTCATAGCGGGAGTGAGTCCTACGAGCAGTACTTC CATRPHSGSESYEQYF